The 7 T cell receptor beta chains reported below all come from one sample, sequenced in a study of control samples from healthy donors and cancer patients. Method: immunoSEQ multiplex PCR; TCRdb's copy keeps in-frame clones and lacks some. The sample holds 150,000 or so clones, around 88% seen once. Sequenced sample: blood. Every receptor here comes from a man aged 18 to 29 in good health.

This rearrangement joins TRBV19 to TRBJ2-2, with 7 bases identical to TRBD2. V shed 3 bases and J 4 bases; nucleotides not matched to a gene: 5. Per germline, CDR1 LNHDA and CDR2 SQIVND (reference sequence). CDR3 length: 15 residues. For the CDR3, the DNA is TGTGCCAGTAGTATGGACCTAGCGGTCACCGGGGAGCTGTTTTTT. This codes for CASSMDLAVTGELFF.

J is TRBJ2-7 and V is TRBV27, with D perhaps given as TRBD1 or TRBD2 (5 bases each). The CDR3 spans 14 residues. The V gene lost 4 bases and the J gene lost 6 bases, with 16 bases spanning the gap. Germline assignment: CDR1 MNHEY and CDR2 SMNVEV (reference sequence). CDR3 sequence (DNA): TGTGCCAGCAGTTATGAGGGACCCAGAGGCGAGCAGTACTTC. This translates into CASSYEGPRGEQYF.

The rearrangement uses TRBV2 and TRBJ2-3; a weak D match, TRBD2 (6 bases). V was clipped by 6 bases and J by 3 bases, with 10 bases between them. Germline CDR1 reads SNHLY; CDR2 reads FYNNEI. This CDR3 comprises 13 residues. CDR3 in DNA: TGTGCCAGCAGCAGGGACTTAACAGATACGCAGTATTTT. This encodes CASSRDLTDTQYF.

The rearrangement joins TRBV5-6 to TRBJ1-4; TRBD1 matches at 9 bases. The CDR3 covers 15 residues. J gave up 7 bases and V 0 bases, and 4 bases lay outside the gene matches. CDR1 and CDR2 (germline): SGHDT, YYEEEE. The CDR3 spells CASSLVGQGSEKLFF. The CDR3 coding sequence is TGTGCCAGCAGCTTGGTGGGACAGGGTTCTGAAAAACTGTTTTTT.

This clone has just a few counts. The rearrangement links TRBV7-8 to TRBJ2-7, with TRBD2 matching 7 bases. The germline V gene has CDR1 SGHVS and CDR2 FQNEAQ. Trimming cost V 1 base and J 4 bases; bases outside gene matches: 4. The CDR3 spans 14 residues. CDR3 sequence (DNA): TGTGCCAGCAGCTTAGGCAGGGAGGGGTACGAGCAGTACTTC. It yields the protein CASSLGREGYEQYF.

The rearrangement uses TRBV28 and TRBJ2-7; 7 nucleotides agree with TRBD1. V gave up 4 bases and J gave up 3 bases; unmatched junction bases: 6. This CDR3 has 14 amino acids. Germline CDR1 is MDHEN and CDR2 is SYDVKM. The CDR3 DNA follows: TGTGCCAGCAGTTGGGACAGAACCGTCTACGAGCAGTACTTC. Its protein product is CASSWDRTVYEQYF.

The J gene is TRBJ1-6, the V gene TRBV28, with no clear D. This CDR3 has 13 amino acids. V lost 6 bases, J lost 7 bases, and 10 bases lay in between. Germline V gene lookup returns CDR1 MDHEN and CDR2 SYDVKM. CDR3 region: CASRRTGNSPLHF. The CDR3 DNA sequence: TGTGCCAGCAGGCGGACGGGAAATTCACCCCTCCACTTT.